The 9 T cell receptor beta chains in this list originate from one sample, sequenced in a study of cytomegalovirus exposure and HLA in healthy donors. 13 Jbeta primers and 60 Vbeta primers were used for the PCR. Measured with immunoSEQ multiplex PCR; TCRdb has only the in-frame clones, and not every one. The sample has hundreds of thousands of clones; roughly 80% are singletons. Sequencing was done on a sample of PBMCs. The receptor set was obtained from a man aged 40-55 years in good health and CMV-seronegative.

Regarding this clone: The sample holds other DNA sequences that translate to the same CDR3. CDR3 sequence: CASSLQGGYGYTF. In DNA form, the CDR3 reads TGTGCCAGCAGTTTACAGGGTGGCTATGGCTACACCTTC. The rearrangement joins TRBV5-4 to TRBJ1-2; D perhaps matches TRBD1 (6 bases). The CDR3 consists of 13 residues. CDR1 and CDR2 from the germline V gene are SGHNT and YYREEE (reference sequence). V dropped 5 bases and J dropped 4 bases, with 12 bases sitting between them.

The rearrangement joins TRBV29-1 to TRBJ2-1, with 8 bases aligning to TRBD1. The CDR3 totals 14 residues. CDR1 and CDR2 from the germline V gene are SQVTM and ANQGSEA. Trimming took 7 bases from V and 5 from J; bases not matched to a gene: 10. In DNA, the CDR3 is TGCAGCGGAGGACAGGGTATTTCCCACAATGAGCAGTTCTTC. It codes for CSGGQGISHNEQFF.

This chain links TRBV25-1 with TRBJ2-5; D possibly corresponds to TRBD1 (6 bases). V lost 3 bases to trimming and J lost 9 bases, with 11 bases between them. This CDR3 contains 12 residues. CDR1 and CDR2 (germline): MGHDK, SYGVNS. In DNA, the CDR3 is TGTGCCAGCAGTGAGAACAGGGACCCCCAGTACTTC. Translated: CASSENRDPQYF.

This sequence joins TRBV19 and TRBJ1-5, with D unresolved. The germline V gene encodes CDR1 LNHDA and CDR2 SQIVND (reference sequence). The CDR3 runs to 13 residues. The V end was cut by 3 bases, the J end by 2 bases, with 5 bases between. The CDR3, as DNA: TGTGCCAGTAGTATCCCGGGCAATCAGCCCCAGCATTTT. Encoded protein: CASSIPGNQPQHF.

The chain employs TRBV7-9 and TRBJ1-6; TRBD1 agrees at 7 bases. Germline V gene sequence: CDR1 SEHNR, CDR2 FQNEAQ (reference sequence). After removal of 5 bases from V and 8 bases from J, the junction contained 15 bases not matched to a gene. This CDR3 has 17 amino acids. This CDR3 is CASSMTGRRDRDSPLHF. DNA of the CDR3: TGTGCCAGCAGCATGACAGGAAGGCGAGACAGGGATTCACCCCTCCACTTT.

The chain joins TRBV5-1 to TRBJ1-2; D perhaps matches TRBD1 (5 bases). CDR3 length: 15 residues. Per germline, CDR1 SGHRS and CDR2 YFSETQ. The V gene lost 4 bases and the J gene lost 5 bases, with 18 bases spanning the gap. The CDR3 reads CASSPLGGTTYGYTF. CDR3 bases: TGCGCCAGCAGCCCCCTGGGGGGGACTACGTATGGCTACACCTTC.

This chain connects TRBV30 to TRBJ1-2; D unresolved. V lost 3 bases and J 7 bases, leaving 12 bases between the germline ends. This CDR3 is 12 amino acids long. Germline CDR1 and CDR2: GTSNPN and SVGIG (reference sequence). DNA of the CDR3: TGTGCCTGGAGCCTCCTAAAGAGTGGCTACACCTTC. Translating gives CAWSLLKSGYTF.

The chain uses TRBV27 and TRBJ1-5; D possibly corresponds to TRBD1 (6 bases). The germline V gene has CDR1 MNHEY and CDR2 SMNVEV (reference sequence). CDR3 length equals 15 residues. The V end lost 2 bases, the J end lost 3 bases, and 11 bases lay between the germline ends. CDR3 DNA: TGTGCCAGCAGTTTACAGGGGAGTCCCAATCAGCCCCAGCATTTT. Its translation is CASSLQGSPNQPQHF.

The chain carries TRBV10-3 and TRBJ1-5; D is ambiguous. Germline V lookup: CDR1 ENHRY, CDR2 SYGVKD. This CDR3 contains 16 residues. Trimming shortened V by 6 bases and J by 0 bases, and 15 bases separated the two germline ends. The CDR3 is CAISAKLGDSNQPQHF. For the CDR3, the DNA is TGTGCCATCAGCGCTAAGTTGGGCGATAGCAATCAGCCCCAGCATTTT.